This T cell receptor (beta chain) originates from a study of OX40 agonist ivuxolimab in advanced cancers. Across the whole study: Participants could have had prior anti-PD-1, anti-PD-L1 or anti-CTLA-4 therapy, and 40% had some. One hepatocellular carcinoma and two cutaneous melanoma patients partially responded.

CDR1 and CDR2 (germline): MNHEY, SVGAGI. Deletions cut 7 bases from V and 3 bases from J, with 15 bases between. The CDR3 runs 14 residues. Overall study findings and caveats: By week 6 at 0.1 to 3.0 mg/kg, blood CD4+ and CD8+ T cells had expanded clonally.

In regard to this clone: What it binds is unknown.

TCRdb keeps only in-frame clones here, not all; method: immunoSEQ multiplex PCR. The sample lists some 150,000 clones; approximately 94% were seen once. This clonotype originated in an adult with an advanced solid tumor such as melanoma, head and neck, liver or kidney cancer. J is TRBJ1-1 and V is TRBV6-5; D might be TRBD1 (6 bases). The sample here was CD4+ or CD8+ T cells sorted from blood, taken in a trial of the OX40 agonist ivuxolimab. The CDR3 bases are TGTGCCAGCACCAAAGGAGGGGGGGACACTGAAGCTTTCTTT. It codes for CASTKGGGDTEAFF.